The text below deals with one T cell receptor beta chain. The CDR3 loop spans 18 amino acids. The J segment lost 4 bases and the V segment lost 3 bases, leaving 8 bases of the junction unmatched. Germline V CDR1 and CDR2: SGHRS, YFSETQ. This sample is part of a study of blood T cell repertoires in COVID-19. Study-level background: Material from acute and convalescent COVID-19 was sourced from the United States, Italy and Spain. Sources were T cells, B-cell-depleted T cells, or PBMCs; the material itself was cDNA or gDNA.

As originally analysed: Scientists estimated how many nucleated cells there were by amplifying reference gene primers. TCRdb's copy holds only in-frame clones and misses some; the assay was immunoSEQ multiplex PCR. V and J calls and clone size come straight from that table; D and trimming were deduced from the DNA. The table shows hundreds of thousands of clones, with about four fifths occurring only once. Sequencing used peripheral blood. The rearrangement joins TRBV5-1 to TRBJ2-6, with TRBD1 matching over 12 bases. The TCR originated in a woman aged 80 or over with acute or convalescent COVID-19. In DNA form, the CDR3 reads TGCGCCAGCAGCTCAGACGGGACAGGGGGCCTGGGGGCCAACGTCCTGACTTTC. Translated, it gives CASSSDGTGGLGANVLTF.